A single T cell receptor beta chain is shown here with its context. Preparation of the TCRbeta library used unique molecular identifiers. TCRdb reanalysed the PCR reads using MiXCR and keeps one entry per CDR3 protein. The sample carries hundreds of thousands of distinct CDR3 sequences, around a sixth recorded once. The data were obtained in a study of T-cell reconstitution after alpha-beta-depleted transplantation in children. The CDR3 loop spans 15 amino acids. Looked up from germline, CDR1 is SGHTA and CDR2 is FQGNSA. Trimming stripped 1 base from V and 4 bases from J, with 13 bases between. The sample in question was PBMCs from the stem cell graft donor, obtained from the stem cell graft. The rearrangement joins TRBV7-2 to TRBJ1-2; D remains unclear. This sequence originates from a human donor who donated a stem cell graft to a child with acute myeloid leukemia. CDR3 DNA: TGTGCCAGCAGCTTAGGCGGGAGTAGACTCTATGGCTACACCTTC. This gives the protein CASSLGGSRLYGYTF.